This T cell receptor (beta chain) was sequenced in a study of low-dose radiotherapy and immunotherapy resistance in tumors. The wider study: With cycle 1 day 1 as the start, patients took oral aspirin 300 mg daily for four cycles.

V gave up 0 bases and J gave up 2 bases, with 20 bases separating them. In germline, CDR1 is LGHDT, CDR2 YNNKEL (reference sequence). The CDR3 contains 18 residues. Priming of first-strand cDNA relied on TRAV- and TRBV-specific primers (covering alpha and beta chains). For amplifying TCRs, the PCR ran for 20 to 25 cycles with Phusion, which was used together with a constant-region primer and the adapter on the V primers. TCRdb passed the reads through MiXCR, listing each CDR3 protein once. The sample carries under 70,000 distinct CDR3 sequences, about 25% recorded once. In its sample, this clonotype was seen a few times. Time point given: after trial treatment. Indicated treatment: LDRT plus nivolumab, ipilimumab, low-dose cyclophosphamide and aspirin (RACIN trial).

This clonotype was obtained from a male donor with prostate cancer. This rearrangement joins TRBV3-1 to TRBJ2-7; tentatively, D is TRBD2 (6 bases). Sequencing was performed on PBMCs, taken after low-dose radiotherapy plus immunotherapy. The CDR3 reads CASSQDQGFLRGTYEQYF. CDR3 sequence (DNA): TGTGCCAGCAGCCAAGATCAAGGCTTCCTGCGGGGAACCTACGAGCAGTACTTC.